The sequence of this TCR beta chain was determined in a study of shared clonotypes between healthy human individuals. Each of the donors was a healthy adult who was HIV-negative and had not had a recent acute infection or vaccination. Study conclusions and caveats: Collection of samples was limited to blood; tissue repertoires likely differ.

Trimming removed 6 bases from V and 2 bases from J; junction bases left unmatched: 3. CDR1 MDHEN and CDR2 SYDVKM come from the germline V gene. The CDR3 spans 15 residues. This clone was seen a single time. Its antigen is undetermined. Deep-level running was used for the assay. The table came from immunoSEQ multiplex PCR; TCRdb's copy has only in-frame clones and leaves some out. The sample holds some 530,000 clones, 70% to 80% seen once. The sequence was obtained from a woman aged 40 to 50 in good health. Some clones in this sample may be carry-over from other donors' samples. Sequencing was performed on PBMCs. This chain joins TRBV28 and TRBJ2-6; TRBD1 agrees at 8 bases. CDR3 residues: CASRRQGTGANVLTF. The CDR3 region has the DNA TGTGCCAGCAGACGACAGGGGACTGGGGCCAACGTCCTGACTTTC.